This T cell receptor beta chain was sequenced during a study of blood T cell repertoires in COVID-19. As for the study in general: Spain, Italy and the United States supplied samples that represented acute and convalescent COVID-19. Nucleic acid was either cDNA or gDNA, and it came from T cells, B-cell-depleted T cells, or PBMCs.

Per the authors' pipeline: Estimation of nucleated cell counts relied on the amplification of reference gene primers. The protocol was immunoSEQ multiplex PCR, while the TCRdb copy is restricted to in-frame clones and leaves out a portion. V and J calls and clone size are given by that table; D and trimming were obtained from the DNA. The sample lists 350,000 to 450,000 clones; about 85% were seen once. V lost 6 bases and J lost 2, with 8 bases in between. This CDR3 comprises 12 residues. The sequence was obtained from a woman aged 18-35 years with acute or convalescent COVID-19. Source material: peripheral blood. The rearrangement uses TRBV12-3 or TRBV12-4 and TRBJ2-7; possible D gene TRBD1, 6 bases. CDR3 nucleotide sequence: TGTGCCAGCAGCCAGGGGACCTACGAGCAGTACTTC. It translates to CASSQGTYEQYF.